This entry is about one TCR beta chain. The target antigen is unknown. As the method of synthesis, 5'RACE template switching with UMIs yielded TCR beta cDNA. One entry per CDR3 protein, without DNA, is what TCRdb gives after re-calling the 5' RACE reads. In all, the sample yields some 340,000 distinct CDR3 sequences. The V gene's germline CDR1 is SEHNR and CDR2 FQNEAQ (reference sequence). The CDR3 is 15 amino acids. The entry originates in a study of T cells expressing NK-cell markers. Across the study: The authors derived TCR beta repertoires from sorted CD3+CD56+NKG2C+, CD3+CD56+NKG2C- and CD3+CD56-NKG2C+ T cells. Study-wide results and limits: Among CD8+ T cells from six donors, dominant NKG2C+ clonotypes accounted for about 1.0-7.0%.

The chain couples TRBV7-9 to TRBJ2-4. This TCR came from a man between 18 and 69 years old in good health. The specimen sequenced was blood T cells: a sorted CD56 or NKG2C T cell subset, CD4+ or CD8+ T cells, or bulk PBMC T cells (not recorded which). The CDR3 region is CASSLVGMSKNIQYF.